Shown below are 22 T cell receptor beta chains from a single sample sequenced in a study of T cell responses to AZD1222 COVID-19 vaccine. Some clones are missing from TCRdb's copy, which holds only in-frame ones; the method was immunoSEQ multiplex PCR. This sample has around 170,000 clones, with around nine tenths found just once. The sample here was peripheral blood, taken 28 days after the second AZD1222 dose. The receptors derive from an adult who received the AZD1222 COVID-19 vaccine.

V and J are TRBV4-1 and TRBJ1-2; 11 bases are a match to TRBD1. The CDR3 loop spans 16 amino acids. Germline V gives CDR1 MGHRA, CDR2 YSYEKL. The V and J ends lost 4 bases and 4 bases, in that order; junction bases with no gene match: 8. As DNA, the CDR3 is TGCGCCAGCAGCCGAGAGGGGACAGGGGGATTCTATGGCTACACCTTC. Translating it yields CASSREGTGGFYGYTF.

The chain links TRBV7-9 to TRBJ2-3; D perhaps matches TRBD2 (5 bases). The CDR3 consists of 13 residues. Deletions cut 3 bases from V and 4 bases from J, with 8 bases between. CDR1 and CDR2 from the germline V gene are SEHNR and FQNEAQ (reference sequence). This CDR3 is CASSFGISDTQYF. CDR3 coding DNA: TGTGCCAGCAGCTTCGGGATTTCAGATACGCAGTATTTT.

This clone has a single count. The chain is built from TRBV30 and TRBJ1-1; 7 bases line up with TRBD1. With V trimmed by 5 bases and J by 8 bases, 5 bases remained unmatched. CDR1 is GTSNPN, CDR2 SVGIG, per germline (reference sequence). This CDR3 is 11 amino acids long. CDR3 in amino acids: CAWGGTVEAFF. CDR3 nucleotides: TGTGCCTGGGGGGGGACAGTGGAAGCTTTCTTT.

The chain couples TRBV5-1 to TRBJ2-2; tentatively, D is TRBD1 (6 bases). The CDR3 runs to 15 residues. Germline CDR1 and CDR2: SGHRS and YFSETQ. With 2 bases removed from V and 1 base from J, the gap between germline ends came to 9 bases. The CDR3 loop is CASSFLQGNTGELFF. The CDR3 DNA reads TGCGCCAGCAGCTTTCTACAGGGGAACACCGGGGAGCTGTTTTTT.

The chain uses TRBV19 and TRBJ2-1; the D gene could be TRBD1 or TRBD2 (6 bases each). In germline, CDR1 is LNHDA, CDR2 SQIVND (reference sequence). This CDR3 region has 14 residues. Trimming took off 3 bases at V and 7 bases at J, with 13 bases between the two ends. Written as DNA, the CDR3 is TGTGCCAGTAGTATCAGGGGCGCGGGGAATGAGCAGTTCTTC. Its protein is CASSIRGAGNEQFF.

The rearrangement uses TRBV5-1 and TRBJ1-4; D remains ambiguous. The CDR3 contains 14 residues. Trimming took 1 base from V and 8 from J, leaving 12 bases between them. Germline CDR1 reads SGHRS; CDR2 reads YFSETQ. The CDR3 spells CASSLNLLREKLFF. The DNA of the CDR3 is TGCGCCAGCAGCTTGAATCTGTTGCGGGAAAAACTGTTTTTT.

The V and J genes are TRBV19 and TRBJ1-2, with D possibly matching TRBD1 (6 bases). Germline-derived CDR1 and CDR2 are LNHDA and SQIVND (reference sequence). V was shortened by 5 bases and J by 8 bases, with 12 bases between the two germline ends. CDR3 length: 12 amino acids. CDR3 sequence: CASSPDRLGYTF. The CDR3 coding sequence is TGTGCCAGTAGTCCGGACAGACTCGGCTACACCTTC.

The CDR3 DNA reads TGTGCCAGTAGTGATGGACAGGGTCGGACAGATACGCAGTATTTT. This sequence encodes CASSDGQGRTDTQYF. J is TRBJ2-3 and V is TRBV19; 8 bases fit TRBD1. The germline gives CDR1 LNHDA, CDR2 SQIVND (reference sequence). The CDR3 covers 15 residues. Trimming at V came to 5 bases and at J to 3 bases, leaving 7 bases not matched to a gene.

The chain has TRBV2 and TRBJ2-6; TRBD1 matches 8 bases. This CDR3 comprises 21 residues. V was pared by 6 bases and J by 0 bases, with 19 bases of the junction left unmatched. Germline CDR1 reads SNHLY; CDR2 reads FYNNEI. The CDR3, as DNA: TGTGCCAGCAGAACCCGGACAGGGTCCTTTAATTCGTACTCTGGGGCCAACGTCCTGACTTTC. Its translation: CASRTRTGSFNSYSGANVLTF.

The genes are TRBV4-2 and TRBJ1-4; D is possibly TRBD1 (5 bases). The germline V gene encodes CDR1 LGHNA and CDR2 YNFKEQ. This CDR3 has 15 residues. V was shortened by 1 base and J by 3 bases, with 9 bases between the two germline ends. The CDR3, as DNA: TGTGCCAGCAGCCAAGGTGGGGCTGCTAATGAAAAACTGTTTTTT. It is translated as CASSQGGAANEKLFF.

In regard to this clone: Other DNA sequences within the sample encode an identical CDR3. This rearrangement joins TRBV5-1 to TRBJ1-2; D is ambiguous. The germline V gene encodes CDR1 SGHRS and CDR2 YFSETQ. This CDR3 region has 14 residues. V was shortened by 0 bases and J by 2 bases, with 8 bases between the two germline ends. The CDR3 sequence: CASSLELGNYGYTF. In DNA, the CDR3 is TGCGCCAGCAGCTTGGAGTTGGGGAACTATGGCTACACCTTC.

The chain uses TRBV5-1 and TRBJ2-7; 8 positions agree with TRBD2. The CDR3 contains 14 residues. The V gene's germline CDR1 is SGHRS and CDR2 YFSETQ. Losses at the gene ends were 0 bases for V and 6 bases for J; bases not matched to a gene: 5. This CDR3 reads CASSLVVGGAEQYF. The DNA of the CDR3 is TGCGCCAGCAGCTTGGTGGTCGGGGGGGCCGAGCAGTACTTC.

This rearrangement joins TRBV30 to TRBJ2-7, with D tentatively TRBD2 (5 bases). The germline V and J ends were trimmed by 5 bases and 3 bases, with 11 bases remaining between them. This CDR3 is built from 12 residues. Germline CDR1 is GTSNPN and CDR2 is SVGIG (reference sequence). The CDR3 reads CAWGLADYEQYF. The CDR3 region has the DNA TGTGCCTGGGGGCTAGCCGACTACGAGCAGTACTTC.

The chain couples TRBV5-1 to TRBJ2-3; 7 bases map to TRBD1. The V gene's germline CDR1 is SGHRS and CDR2 YFSETQ. This CDR3 is built from 15 residues. V dropped 0 bases and J dropped 5; count of bases not matched to a gene: 6. For the CDR3, the DNA is TGCGCCAGCAGCTTGGGACAGGGAGAGGTAGATACGCAGTATTTT. Encoded protein: CASSLGQGEVDTQYF.

The chain uses TRBV5-1 and TRBJ1-2; 9 bases align to TRBD1. Trimming removed 4 bases from V and 5 bases from J; junction bases left unmatched: 9. This CDR3 region has 15 residues. The V gene's germline CDR1 is SGHRS and CDR2 YFSETQ. DNA of the CDR3: TGCGCCAGCAGCCCCTGGGGGGACAGGGATTATGGCTACACCTTC. Translated, it gives CASSPWGDRDYGYTF.

The chain couples TRBV5-1 to TRBJ2-7; 7 bases map to TRBD2. With V trimmed by 0 bases and J by 6 bases, 0 bases remained unmatched. From germline, CDR1 is SGHRS and CDR2 YFSETQ. This CDR3 is built from 12 residues. The CDR3 DNA reads TGCGCCAGCAGCTTGGCGGGGGGCGAGCAGTACTTC. The encoded protein is CASSLAGGEQYF.

The chain has TRBV6-2 or TRBV6-3 and TRBJ1-2; D gene unclear. The germline V and J ends were trimmed by 6 bases and 4 bases, with 9 bases remaining between them. Looked up from germline, CDR1 is MNHEY and CDR2 is SVGEGT. The CDR3 length is 12 residues. For the CDR3, the DNA is TGTGCCAGCAGCTTAACGGGCTATGGCTACACCTTC. It codes for CASSLTGYGYTF.

This chain uses TRBV18 with TRBJ2-7, with D unclear. The CDR3 consists of 13 residues. Looked up from germline, CDR1 is KGHSH and CDR2 is LQKENI. Trimming cost V 5 bases and J 2 bases, with 10 bases left between them. Written as DNA, the CDR3 is TGTGCCAGCTCAGCCGCCAGTGCCTACGAGCAGTACTTC. Its translation is CASSAASAYEQYF.

This sequence joins TRBV12-5 and TRBJ1-2; D not resolved. The CDR3 is 13 amino acids. Germline-derived CDR1 and CDR2 are LGHNT and FRNRAP. V lost 0 bases and J lost 5, with 7 bases in between. For the CDR3, the DNA is TGTGCTAGTGGTTTGGTACTGGCATATGGCTACACCTTC. It encodes CASGLVLAYGYTF.

The chain couples TRBV19 to TRBJ2-2, with TRBD1 as a possible D gene (6 bases). The V gene's germline CDR1 is LNHDA and CDR2 SQIVND (reference sequence). This CDR3 region has 14 residues. The V end lost 10 bases, the J end lost 8 bases, and 20 bases lay between the germline ends. The CDR3 protein is CATQGWGRGGELFF. DNA for the CDR3: TGTGCCACCCAAGGGTGGGGGCGCGGGGGGGAGCTGTTTTTT.

The genes are TRBV3-1 (or the pseudogene TRBV3-2) and TRBJ2-1; 9 bases map to TRBD2. The CDR3 is 15 amino acids. The trim removed 1 base at V and 10 bases at J, leaving 8 bases unmatched. Germline V gene data show CDR1 as LGHDT and CDR2 as YNNKEL (reference sequence). CDR3 sequence (DNA): TGTGCCAGCAGCCAAGGGGCGGGGGGGCCTCGAGAGCAGTTCTTC. Residues: CASSQGAGGPREQFF.

This chain connects TRBV19 to TRBJ2-7, with TRBD1 matching 8 bases. CDR3 size: 15 residues. From germline, CDR1 is LNHDA and CDR2 SQIVND (reference sequence). Losses at the gene ends were 4 bases for V and 5 bases for J; bases not matched to a gene: 10. The CDR3 loop reads CASSNVRTGRHEQYF. The DNA of the CDR3 is TGTGCCAGTAGTAATGTCCGGACAGGGAGACACGAGCAGTACTTC.